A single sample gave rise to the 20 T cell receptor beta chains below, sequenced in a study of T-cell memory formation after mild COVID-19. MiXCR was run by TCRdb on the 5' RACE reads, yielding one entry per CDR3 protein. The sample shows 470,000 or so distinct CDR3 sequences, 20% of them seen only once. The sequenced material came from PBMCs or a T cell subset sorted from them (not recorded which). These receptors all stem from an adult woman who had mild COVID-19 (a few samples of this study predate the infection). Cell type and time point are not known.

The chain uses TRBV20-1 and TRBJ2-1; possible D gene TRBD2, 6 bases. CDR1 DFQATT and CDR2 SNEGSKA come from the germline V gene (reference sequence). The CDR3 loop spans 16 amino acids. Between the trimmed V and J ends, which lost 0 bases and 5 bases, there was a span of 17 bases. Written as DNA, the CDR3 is TGCAGTGCTAGAGACGAAGACGGGACTTGGAACAATGAGCAGTTCTTC. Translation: CSARDEDGTWNNEQFF.

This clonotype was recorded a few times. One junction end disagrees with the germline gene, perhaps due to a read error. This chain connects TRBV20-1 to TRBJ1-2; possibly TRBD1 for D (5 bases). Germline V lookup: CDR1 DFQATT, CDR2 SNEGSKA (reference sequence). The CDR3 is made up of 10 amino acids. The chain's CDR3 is CSATRPPGAF. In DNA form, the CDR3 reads TGCAGTGCTACTCGGCCTCCCGGGGCGTTC.

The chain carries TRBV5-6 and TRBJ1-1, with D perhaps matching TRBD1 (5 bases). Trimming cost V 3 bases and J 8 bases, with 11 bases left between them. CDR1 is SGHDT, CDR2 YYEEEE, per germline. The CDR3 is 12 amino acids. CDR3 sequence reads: CASSWGVAEAFF. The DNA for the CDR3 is TGTGCCAGCAGCTGGGGGGTTGCCGAAGCTTTCTTT.

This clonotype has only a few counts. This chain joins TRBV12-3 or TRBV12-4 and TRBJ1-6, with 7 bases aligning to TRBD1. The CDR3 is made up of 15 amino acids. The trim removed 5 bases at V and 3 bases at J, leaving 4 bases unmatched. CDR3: CASSPRDSYNSPLHF. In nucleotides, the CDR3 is TGTGCCAGCAGTCCCCGGGACAGCTATAATTCACCCCTCCACTTT.

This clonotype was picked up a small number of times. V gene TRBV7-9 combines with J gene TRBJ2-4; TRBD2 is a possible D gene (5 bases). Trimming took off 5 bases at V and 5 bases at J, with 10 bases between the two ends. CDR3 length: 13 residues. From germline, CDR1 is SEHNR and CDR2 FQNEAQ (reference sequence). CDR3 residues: CASSPREQNIQYF. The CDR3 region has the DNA TGTGCCAGCAGCCCTAGGGAGCAAAACATTCAGTACTTC.

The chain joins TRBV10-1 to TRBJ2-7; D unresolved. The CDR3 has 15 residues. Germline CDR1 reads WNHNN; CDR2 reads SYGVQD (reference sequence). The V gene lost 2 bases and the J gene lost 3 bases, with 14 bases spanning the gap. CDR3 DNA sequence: TGCGCCAGCAGTGAGAGGGAAGAGATTGGCTACGAGCAGTACTTC. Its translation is CASSEREEIGYEQYF.

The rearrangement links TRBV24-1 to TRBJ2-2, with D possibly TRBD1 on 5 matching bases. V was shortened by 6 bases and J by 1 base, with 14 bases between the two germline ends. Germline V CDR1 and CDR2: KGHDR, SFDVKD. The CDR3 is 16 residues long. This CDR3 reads CATSNPIGQNTGELFF. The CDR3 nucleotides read TGTGCCACCAGTAACCCGATTGGACAGAACACCGGGGAGCTGTTTTTT.

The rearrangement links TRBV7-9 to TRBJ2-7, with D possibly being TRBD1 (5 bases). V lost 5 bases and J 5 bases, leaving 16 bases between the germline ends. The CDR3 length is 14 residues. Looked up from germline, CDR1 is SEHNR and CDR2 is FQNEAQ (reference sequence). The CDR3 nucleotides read TGTGCCAGCAGCCGGAGCCCAACAGGCAACGAGCAGTACTTC. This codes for CASSRSPTGNEQYF.

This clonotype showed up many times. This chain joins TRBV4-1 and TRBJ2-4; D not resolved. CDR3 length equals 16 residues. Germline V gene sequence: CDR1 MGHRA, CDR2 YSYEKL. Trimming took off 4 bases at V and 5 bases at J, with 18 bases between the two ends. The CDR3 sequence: CASSPTWPQEENIQYF. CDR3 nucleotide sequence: TGCGCCAGCAGCCCAACTTGGCCGCAGGAAGAAAACATTCAGTACTTC.

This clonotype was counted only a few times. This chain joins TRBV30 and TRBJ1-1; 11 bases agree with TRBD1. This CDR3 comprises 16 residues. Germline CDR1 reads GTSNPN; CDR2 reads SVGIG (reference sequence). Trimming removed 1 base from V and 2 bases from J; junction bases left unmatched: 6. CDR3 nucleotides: TGTGCCTGGAGTGGAGGACAGGGGGCTTTTAACACTGAAGCTTTCTTT. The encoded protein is CAWSGGQGAFNTEAFF. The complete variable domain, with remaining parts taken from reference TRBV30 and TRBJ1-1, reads SQTIHQWPATLVQPVGSPLSLECTVEGTSNPNLYWYRQAAGRGLQLLFYSVGIGQISSEVPQNLSASRPQDRQFILSSKKLLLSDSGFYLCAWSGGQGAFNTEAFFGQGTRLTVV.

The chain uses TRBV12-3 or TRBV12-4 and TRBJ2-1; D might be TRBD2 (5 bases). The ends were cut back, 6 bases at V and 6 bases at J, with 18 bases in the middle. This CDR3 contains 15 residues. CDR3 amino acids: CASSYHGRRVNEQFF. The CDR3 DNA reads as TGTGCCAGCAGCTACCACGGTCGGCGGGTCAATGAGCAGTTCTTC.

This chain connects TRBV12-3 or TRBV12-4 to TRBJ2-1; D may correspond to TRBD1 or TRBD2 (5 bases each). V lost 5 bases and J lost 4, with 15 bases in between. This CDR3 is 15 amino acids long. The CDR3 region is CASSPLGPRYNEQFF. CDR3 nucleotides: TGTGCCAGCAGTCCCCTGGGACCAAGATACAATGAGCAGTTCTTC.

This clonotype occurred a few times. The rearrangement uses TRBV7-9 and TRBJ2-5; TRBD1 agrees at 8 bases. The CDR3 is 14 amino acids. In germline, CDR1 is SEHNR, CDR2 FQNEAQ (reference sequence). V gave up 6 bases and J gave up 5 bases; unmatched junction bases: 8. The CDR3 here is CASRHDRGRETQYF. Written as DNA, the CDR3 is TGTGCCAGCAGGCATGACAGGGGCAGGGAGACCCAGTACTTC. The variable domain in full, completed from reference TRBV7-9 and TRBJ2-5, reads DTGVSQNPRHKITKRGQNVTFRCDPISEHNRLYWYRQTLGQGPEFLTYFQNEAQLEKSRLLSDRFSAERPKGSFSTLEIQRTEQGDSAMYLCASRHDRGRETQYFGPGTRLLVL.

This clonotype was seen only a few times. The CDR3 protein is CASSLTGTSGHEQFF. CDR3 DNA: TGTGCCAGCAGTTTAACCGGGACTAGCGGGCATGAGCAGTTCTTC. This chain links TRBV12-3 or TRBV12-4 with TRBJ2-1; 12 nucleotides match TRBD2. V dropped 2 bases and J dropped 8; count of bases not matched to a gene: 4. This CDR3 has 15 amino acids.

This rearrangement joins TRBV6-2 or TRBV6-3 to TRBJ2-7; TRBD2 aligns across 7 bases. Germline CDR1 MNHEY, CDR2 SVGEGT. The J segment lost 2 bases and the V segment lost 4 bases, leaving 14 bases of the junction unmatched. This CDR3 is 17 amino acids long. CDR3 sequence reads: CASSSSHKPSGTYEQYF. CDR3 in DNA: TGTGCCAGCAGTTCTTCCCACAAGCCTAGCGGCACCTACGAGCAGTACTTC.

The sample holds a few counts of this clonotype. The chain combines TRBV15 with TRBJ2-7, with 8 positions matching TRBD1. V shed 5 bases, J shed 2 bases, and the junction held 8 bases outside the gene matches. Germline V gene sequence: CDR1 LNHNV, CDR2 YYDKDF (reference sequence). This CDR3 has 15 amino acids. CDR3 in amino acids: CATSSGRGLTYEQYF. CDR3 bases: TGTGCCACCAGCTCGGGCAGGGGGCTTACCTACGAGCAGTACTTC.

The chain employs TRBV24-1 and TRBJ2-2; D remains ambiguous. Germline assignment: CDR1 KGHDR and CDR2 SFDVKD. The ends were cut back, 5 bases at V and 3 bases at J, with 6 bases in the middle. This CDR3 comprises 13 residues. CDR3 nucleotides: TGTGCCACCAGTGTCCAGTACACCGGGGAGCTGTTTTTT. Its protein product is CATSVQYTGELFF.

DNA for the CDR3: TGTGCCAGCAGCCAAGATCTCAGCGGGGGGCCAGCCTACAATGAGCAGTTCTTC. As protein: CASSQDLSGGPAYNEQFF. The chain has TRBV4-2 and TRBJ2-1, with 9 bases identical to TRBD2. J gave up 2 bases and V 0 bases, and 8 bases lay outside the gene matches. The CDR3 covers 18 residues. The germline CDR1 and CDR2 sequences are LGHNA and YNFKEQ.

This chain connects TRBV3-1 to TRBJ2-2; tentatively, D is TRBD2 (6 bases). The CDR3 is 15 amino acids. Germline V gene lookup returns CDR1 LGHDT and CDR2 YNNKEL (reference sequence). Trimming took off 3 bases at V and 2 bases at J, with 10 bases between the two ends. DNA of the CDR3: TGTGCCAGCAGCCATGTTGCGGGAAACACCGGGGAGCTGTTTTTT. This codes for CASSHVAGNTGELFF.

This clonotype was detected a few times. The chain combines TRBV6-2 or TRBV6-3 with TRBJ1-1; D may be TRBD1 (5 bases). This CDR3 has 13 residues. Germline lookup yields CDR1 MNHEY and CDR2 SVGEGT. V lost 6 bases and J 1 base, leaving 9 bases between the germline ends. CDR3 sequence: CASSHTGNTEAFF. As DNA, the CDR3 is TGTGCCAGCAGCCACACAGGGAACACTGAAGCTTTCTTT.